The rows below give T cell receptor beta chains drawn from one sample of a study of CD8+ T cells in alopecia areata. Here immunoSEQ multiplex PCR was the method, and the copy in TCRdb shows in-frame clones only, minus some. The table has 90,000 to 120,000 clones, around 83% seen once. This specimen was CD8+ T cells sorted from blood, taken at week 24, from a patient treated with tofacitinib. The origin of the receptors is a human donor with alopecia areata. Each CDR3 is given with its conserved first and last residue. The D gene is left open where the match is weak. Size tells how often a clone was seen (once, few, many) or the class of an expanded clone, and some rows leave it out.

d_call	v_call	j_call	clone_size	cdr3_nt	cdr3_aa
NA	TRBV29-1	TRBJ2-3	NA	TGCAGCGTTGACCGGACGGGGCATAGCACAGATACGCAGTATTTT	CSVDRTGHSTDTQYF
NA	TRBV19	TRBJ1-2	NA	TGTGCCAGTACCTTAACGGACGGGGGCGTCTATGGCTACACCTTC	CASTLTDGGVYGYTF
NA	TRBV2	TRBJ2-7	NA	TGTGCCAGCAGCGTGACGCAGGGCTACGAGCAGTACTTC	CASSVTQGYEQYF
NA	TRBV7-2	TRBJ2-2	NA	TGTGCCAGCAGCTTATGGGGAACCGGGGAGCTGTTTTTT	CASSLWGTGELFF
NA	TRBV6-1	TRBJ2-2	NA	TGTGCCAGCAGTGACCGCCCGTGGGGGGAGCTGTTTTTT	CASSDRPWGELFF
TRBD1	TRBV6-5	TRBJ1-1	NA	TGTGCCAGCAGTGGCTACAGGGGGCAAGCTTTCTTT	CASSGYRGQAFF
NA	TRBV30	TRBJ2-7	NA	TGTGCCTGGAGTGACGGGCGACAGGATGGGCAGTACTTC	CAWSDGRQDGQYF
TRBD1	TRBV5-1	TRBJ2-7	NA	TGCGCCAGCAGCTTGGATGAGGGGGCGAACGAGCAGTACTTC	CASSLDEGANEQYF
NA	TRBV5-1	TRBJ2-1	NA	TGCGCCAGCAGCTTGGGCGGCAGTTTCAATGAGCAGTTCTTC	CASSLGGSFNEQFF
NA	TRBV4-2	TRBJ2-7	few	TGTGCCAGCAGCCCGGAGGGGGGGGCGAGGAGCTCCTACGAGCAGTACTTC	CASSPEGGARSSYEQYF
NA	TRBV10-3	TRBJ2-7	few	TGTGCCATCAGTACAGGGCCCACCTACGAGCAGTACTTC	CAISTGPTYEQYF
NA	TRBV19	TRBJ1-1	few	TGTGCCAGTAGTCCCCTGAACACTGAAGCTTTCTTT	CASSPLNTEAFF
NA	TRBV12-5	TRBJ2-1	NA	TGTGCTAGTGGTTTGTTACCGGGGATCTACAATGAGCAGTTCTTC	CASGLLPGIYNEQFF
NA	TRBV29-1	TRBJ2-7	few	TGCAGCGTTGAGACCAGGGACTACGAGCAGTACTTC	CSVETRDYEQYF
TRBD1	TRBV7-8	TRBJ2-1	NA	TGTGCCAGCAGCTTAGAGGCGACAGGGGGCGATGAGCAGTTCTTC	CASSLEATGGDEQFF
NA	TRBV5-4	TRBJ2-5	NA	TGTGCCAGCAGCTTGGAAAGTGGGGAGACCCAGTACTTC	CASSLESGETQYF
NA	TRBV4-1	TRBJ2-3	NA	TGCGCCAGCAGCTCGTCTCCGGGACTTAAAGATACGCAGTATTTT	CASSSSPGLKDTQYF
NA	TRBV6-5	TRBJ2-7	NA	TGTGCCAGCAGTTACTCACTGGACAGCTCCTACGAGCAGTACTTC	CASSYSLDSSYEQYF
NA	TRBV6-5	TRBJ2-5	NA	TGTGCCAGCGGTGCCAGGTGGGGGACCCAGTACTTC	CASGARWGTQYF
NA	TRBV11-1	TRBJ2-2	NA	TGTGCCAGCAGCTTATCAAGTATGGGGCTAGCCACCGGGGAGCTGTTTTTT	CASSLSSMGLATGELFF
NA	TRBV4-2	TRBJ2-2	NA	TGTGCCAGCAGCCCTCGCGGGGAGTGGGCCGGGGAGCTGTTTTTT	CASSPRGEWAGELFF
NA	TRBV6-6	TRBJ1-5	NA	TGTGCCAGCACAAGAGGAATACAGTTTCAGCCCCAGCATTTT	CASTRGIQFQPQHF
TRBD1	TRBV29-1	TRBJ1-2	NA	TGCAGCGTTGAAGATCGGGTCCGGACAGGGGGTCCTGGCTACACCTTC	CSVEDRVRTGGPGYTF
NA	TRBV13	TRBJ2-1	NA	TGTGCCAGCAGCCCTCAGGGGGGGGCCTACAATGAGCAGTTCTTC	CASSPQGGAYNEQFF
TRBD2	TRBV5-6	TRBJ2-1	NA	TGTGCCAGCAGCTTGTTCCTGGCGGGGGACAATGAGCAGTTCTTC	CASSLFLAGDNEQFF
NA	TRBV25-1	TRBJ1-2	NA	TGTGCCAGCAGTGCCGTAAGTGGGTATGGCTACACCTTC	CASSAVSGYGYTF
TRBD1	TRBV10-3	TRBJ2-1	NA	TGTGCCATCAGTGAGCAACGCCAGGGGGATGAGCAGTTCTTC	CAISEQRQGDEQFF
NA	TRBV4-2	TRBJ2-3	NA	TGTGCCAGCAGCCAAGTGGCTAATCAGGGCCCCACAGATACGCAGTATTTT	CASSQVANQGPTDTQYF
NA	TRBV5-6	TRBJ2-3	NA	TGTGCCAGCAGCTTGGATGGGTTCTCAGATACGCAGTATTTT	CASSLDGFSDTQYF
NA	TRBV7-6	TRBJ2-3	NA	TGTGCCAGCAGCTTTGTGTTGGGTTTGGCACCAGAGGTCCCTGGCACAGATACGCAGTATTTT	CASSFVLGLAPEVPGTDTQYF
NA	TRBV4-3	TRBJ2-7	NA	TGCGCCAGCAGCCAAGACGCCGGCTGGGGGAGCTACGAGCAGTACTTC	CASSQDAGWGSYEQYF
NA	TRBV7-2	TRBJ2-7	NA	TGTGCCAGCAGCTTAGGTGGCAGGGTCTACGAGCAGTACTTC	CASSLGGRVYEQYF
NA	TRBV30	TRBJ2-2	NA	TGTGCCTGGAGTGTAGGGGGCACCGGGGAGCTGTTTTTT	CAWSVGGTGELFF
TRBD2	TRBV27	TRBJ2-3	NA	TGTGCCAGCAGACTAGCGGGGGGGCCAGATACGCAGTATTTT	CASRLAGGPDTQYF
NA	TRBV27	TRBJ1-3	NA	TGTGCCAGCAGTTTAAAGGTCTCTGGAAACACCATATATTTT	CASSLKVSGNTIYF
NA	TRBV6-5	TRBJ2-7	NA	TGTGCCAGCAGTTACTCGGACCCATCCTACGAGCAGTACTTC	CASSYSDPSYEQYF
NA	TRBV27	TRBJ2-6	NA	TGTGCCAGCAGTTACGGGTCGGGGGCCAACGTCCTGACTTTC	CASSYGSGANVLTF
TRBD1	TRBV2	TRBJ1-5	NA	TGTGCCAGCAGGGAGGGACAGGCAAATCAGCCCCAGCATTTT	CASREGQANQPQHF
TRBD2	TRBV9	TRBJ2-3	NA	TGTGCCAGCAGCTCCTTTATTAGCGGGGGCACAGATACGCAGTATTTT	CASSSFISGGTDTQYF
NA	TRBV23-1	TRBJ2-2	NA	TGCGCCAGCAGTCAATGGACCCTGGCCGGGGAGCTGTTTTTT	CASSQWTLAGELFF
NA	TRBV19	TRBJ2-1	NA	TGTGCCAGTATGGAGGGCCCCAATGAGCAGTTCTTC	CASMEGPNEQFF
NA	TRBV29-1	TRBJ2-3	NA	TGCAGCGTATTCCCCGCGGTAACAGATACGCAGTATTTT	CSVFPAVTDTQYF
NA	TRBV7-2	TRBJ2-5	NA	TGTGCCAGCAGCTTAGGAGTGTCCCTACAAGAGACCCAGTACTTC	CASSLGVSLQETQYF
TRBD2	TRBV4-3	TRBJ2-7	NA	TGCGCCAGCAGCCAAGATCGCGGGGGTGGCTACGAGCAGTACTTC	CASSQDRGGGYEQYF
NA	TRBV29-1	TRBJ1-2	NA	TGCAGCGTCTACGAAGGTAGTGGCTACACCTTC	CSVYEGSGYTF
NA	TRBV5-1	TRBJ2-2	few	TGCGCCAGCACCTACACCGGGGAGCTGTTTTTT	CASTYTGELFF
TRBD1	TRBV27	TRBJ2-1	NA	TGTGCCAGCAGTTGGGGACAGGGCTTAGCAGATGAGCAGTTCTTC	CASSWGQGLADEQFF
NA	TRBV4-1	TRBJ2-7	NA	TGCGCCAGCAGCCACCCTCAGGGCTCGGTTAACGAGCAGTACTTC	CASSHPQGSVNEQYF
TRBD1	TRBV7-9	TRBJ1-2	NA	TGTGCCAGCAGCTCCGACAGGGGGCATGGCTACACCTTC	CASSSDRGHGYTF
NA	TRBV29-1	TRBJ1-2	NA	TGCAGCGTTGAAGTTTTGCGAGGCTACACCTTC	CSVEVLRGYTF
NA	TRBV5-6	TRBJ1-2	few	TGTGCCAGCAGCTCCGGTGAATTTACTGGCTACACCTTC	CASSSGEFTGYTF
TRBD2	TRBV27	TRBJ2-3	NA	TGTGCCAGCAGTTTTCTAGCGGGGGGACCCCTGGGCACAGATACGCAGTATTTT	CASSFLAGGPLGTDTQYF
NA	TRBV6-6	TRBJ1-3	few	TGTGCCAGCAGTTATGAGGGGGCTGGAAACACCATATATTTT	CASSYEGAGNTIYF
TRBD1	TRBV7-9	TRBJ1-1	NA	TGTGCCAGCAGATCGGACAGGGACACTGAAGCTTTCTTT	CASRSDRDTEAFF
NA	TRBV7-3	TRBJ2-5	NA	TGTGCCAGCAGCTTATGGCAAGGGGAGACCCAGTACTTC	CASSLWQGETQYF